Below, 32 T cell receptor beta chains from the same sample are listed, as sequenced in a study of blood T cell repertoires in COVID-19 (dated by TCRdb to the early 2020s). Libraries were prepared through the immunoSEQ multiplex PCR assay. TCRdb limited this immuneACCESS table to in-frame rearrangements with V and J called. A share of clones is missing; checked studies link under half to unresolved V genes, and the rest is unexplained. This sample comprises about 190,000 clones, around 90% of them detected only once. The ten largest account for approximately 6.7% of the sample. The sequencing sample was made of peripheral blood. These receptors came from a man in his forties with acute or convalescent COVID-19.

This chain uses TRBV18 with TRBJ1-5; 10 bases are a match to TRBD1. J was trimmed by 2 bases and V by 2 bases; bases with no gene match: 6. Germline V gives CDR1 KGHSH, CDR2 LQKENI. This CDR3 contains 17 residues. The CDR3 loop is CASSPKPGTGGNQPQHF. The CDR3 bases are TGTGCCAGCTCACCAAAGCCAGGGACAGGGGGCAATCAGCCCCAGCATTTT. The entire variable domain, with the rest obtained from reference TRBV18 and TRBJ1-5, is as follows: NAGVMQNPRHLVRRRGQEARLRCSPMKGHSHVYWYRQLPEEGLKFMVYLQKENIIDESGMPKERFSAEFPKEGPSILRIQQVVRGDSAAYFCASSPKPGTGGNQPQHFGDGTRLSIL.

CDR3 DNA: TGTGCCAGCAGTGGGGGACATCCTGAGCAGTTCTTC. Its translation is CASSGGHPEQFF. The chain uses TRBV2 and TRBJ2-1, with D perhaps matching TRBD1 (6 bases). Between the trimmed V and J ends, which lost 4 bases and 9 bases, there was a span of 10 bases. Germline loops: CDR1 SNHLY, CDR2 FYNNEI. This CDR3 contains 12 residues.

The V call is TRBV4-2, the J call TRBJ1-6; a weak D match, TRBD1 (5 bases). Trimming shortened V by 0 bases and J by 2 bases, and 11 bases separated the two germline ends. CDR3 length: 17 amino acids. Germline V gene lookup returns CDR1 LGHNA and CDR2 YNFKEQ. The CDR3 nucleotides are TGTGCCAGCAGCCAAGACAGGGCAGGAACCTATAATTCACCCCTCCACTTT. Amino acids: CASSQDRAGTYNSPLHF.

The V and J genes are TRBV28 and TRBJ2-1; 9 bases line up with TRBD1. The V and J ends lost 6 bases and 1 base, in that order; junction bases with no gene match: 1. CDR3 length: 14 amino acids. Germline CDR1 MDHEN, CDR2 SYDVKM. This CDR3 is CASRGTGSYNEQFF. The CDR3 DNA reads TGTGCCAGCAGAGGGACAGGGTCCTACAATGAGCAGTTCTTC. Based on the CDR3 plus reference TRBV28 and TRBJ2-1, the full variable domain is DVKVTQSSRYLVKRTGEKVFLECVQDMDHENMFWYRQDPGLGLRLIYFSYDVKMKEKGDIPEGYSVSREKKERFSLILESASTNQTSMYLCASRGTGSYNEQFFGPGTRLTVL.

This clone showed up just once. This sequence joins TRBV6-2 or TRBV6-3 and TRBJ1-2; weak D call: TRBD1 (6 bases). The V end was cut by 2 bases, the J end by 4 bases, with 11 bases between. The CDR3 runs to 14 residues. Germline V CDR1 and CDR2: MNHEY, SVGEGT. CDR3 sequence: CASSYPGVLYGYTF. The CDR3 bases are TGTGCCAGCAGTTACCCAGGGGTCCTCTATGGCTACACCTTC.

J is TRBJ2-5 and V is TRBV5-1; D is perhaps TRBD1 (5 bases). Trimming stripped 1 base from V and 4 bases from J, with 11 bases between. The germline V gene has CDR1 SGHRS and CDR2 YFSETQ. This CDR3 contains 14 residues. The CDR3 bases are TGCGCCAGCAGCTTGATGGGGCCCGCAGAGACCCAGTACTTC. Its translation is CASSLMGPAETQYF. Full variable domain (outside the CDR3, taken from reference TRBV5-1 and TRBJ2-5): KAGVTQTPRYLIKTRGQQVTLSCSPISGHRSVSWYQQTPGQGLQFLFEYFSETQRNKGNFPGRFSGRQFSNSRSEMNVSTLELGDSALYLCASSLMGPAETQYFGPGTRLLVL.

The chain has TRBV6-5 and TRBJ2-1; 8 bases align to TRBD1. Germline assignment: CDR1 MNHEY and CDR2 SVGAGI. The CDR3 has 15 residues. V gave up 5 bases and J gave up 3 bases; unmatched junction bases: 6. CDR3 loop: CASSLDRAGYNEQFF. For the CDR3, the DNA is TGTGCCAGCAGTCTGGACAGGGCGGGCTACAATGAGCAGTTCTTC.

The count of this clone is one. CDR3 nucleotide sequence: TGTGCCAGTAGCGGAGACAGGGTTTCCGATGGCTACACCTTC. It yields the protein CASSGDRVSDGYTF. The rearrangement joins TRBV19 to TRBJ1-2; 7 positions match TRBD1. The trim removed 6 bases at V and 6 bases at J, leaving 10 bases unmatched. The CDR3 loop spans 14 amino acids. The germline V gene encodes CDR1 LNHDA and CDR2 SQIVND (reference sequence).

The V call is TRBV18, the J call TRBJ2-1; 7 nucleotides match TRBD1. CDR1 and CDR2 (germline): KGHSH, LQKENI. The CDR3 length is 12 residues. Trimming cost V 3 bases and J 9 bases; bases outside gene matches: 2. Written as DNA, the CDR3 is TGTGCCAGCTCACCCACAGGGGCTGAGCAGTTCTTC. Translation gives CASSPTGAEQFF.

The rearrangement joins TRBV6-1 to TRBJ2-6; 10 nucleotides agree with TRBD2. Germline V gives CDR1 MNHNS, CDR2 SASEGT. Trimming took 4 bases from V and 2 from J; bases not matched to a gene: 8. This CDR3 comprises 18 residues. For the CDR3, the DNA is TGTGCCAGCAGTGGGAGTAGCGGGGGGCTTACTGGGGCCAACGTCCTGACTTTC. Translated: CASSGSSGGLTGANVLTF.

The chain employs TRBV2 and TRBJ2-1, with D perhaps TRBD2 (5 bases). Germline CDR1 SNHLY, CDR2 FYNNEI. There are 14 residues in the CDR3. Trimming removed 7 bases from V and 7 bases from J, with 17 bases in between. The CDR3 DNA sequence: TGTGCCAGCAAACTAGGTGGGCTTGGTAATGAGCAGTTCTTC. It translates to CASKLGGLGNEQFF.

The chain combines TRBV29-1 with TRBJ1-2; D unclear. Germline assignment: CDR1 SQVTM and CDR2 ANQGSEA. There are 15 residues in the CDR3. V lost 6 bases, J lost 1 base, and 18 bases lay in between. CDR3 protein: CSVHHEVIGNYGYTF. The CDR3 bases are TGCAGCGTCCATCACGAGGTCATAGGTAACTATGGCTACACCTTC.

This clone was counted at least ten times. The CDR3 sequence: CASSPLPSGGTYNEQFF. In DNA, the CDR3 is TGTGCCAGCTCACCACTTCCTAGCGGGGGGACCTACAATGAGCAGTTCTTC. This chain uses TRBV18 with TRBJ2-1, with 11 bases that match TRBD2. The CDR3 consists of 17 residues. Per the germline V gene, CDR1 is KGHSH and CDR2 is LQKENI. Germline trimming cut 1 base from V and 2 bases from J; bases unmatched to any gene: 4.

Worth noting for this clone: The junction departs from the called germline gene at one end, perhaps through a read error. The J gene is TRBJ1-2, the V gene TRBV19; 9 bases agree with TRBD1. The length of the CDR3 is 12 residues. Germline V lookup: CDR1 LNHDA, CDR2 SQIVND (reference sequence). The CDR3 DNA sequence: TGTGCCAGTAGTACCCGGACAGGGGAAGTGGTCTTC. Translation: CASSTRTGEVVF. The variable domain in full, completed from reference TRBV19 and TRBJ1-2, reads DGGITQSPKYLFRKEGQNVTLSCEQNLNHDAMYWYRQDPGQGLRLIYYSQIVNDFQKGDIAEGYSVSREKKESFPLTVTSAQKNPTAFYLCASSTRTGEVVFGSGTRLTVV.

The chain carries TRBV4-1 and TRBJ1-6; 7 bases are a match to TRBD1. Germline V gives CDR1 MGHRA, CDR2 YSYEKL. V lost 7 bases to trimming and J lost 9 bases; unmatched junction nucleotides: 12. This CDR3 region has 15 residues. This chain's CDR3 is CASNLRGQGSSPLHF. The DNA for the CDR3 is TGCGCCAGCAACCTTAGGGGGCAGGGGAGTTCACCCCTCCACTTT.

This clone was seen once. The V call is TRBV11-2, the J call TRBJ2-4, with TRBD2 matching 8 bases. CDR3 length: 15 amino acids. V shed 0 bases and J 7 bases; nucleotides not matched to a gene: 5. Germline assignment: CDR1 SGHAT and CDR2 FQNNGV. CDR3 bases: TGTGCCAGCAGCTTAGAAGGAGGGACTAGGAACATTCAGTACTTC. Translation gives CASSLEGGTRNIQYF.

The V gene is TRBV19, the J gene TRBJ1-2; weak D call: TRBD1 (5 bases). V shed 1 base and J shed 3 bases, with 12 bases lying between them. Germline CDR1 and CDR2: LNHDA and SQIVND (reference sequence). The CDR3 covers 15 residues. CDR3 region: CASSIAAWGDYGYTF. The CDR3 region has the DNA TGTGCCAGTAGTATAGCCGCTTGGGGGGACTATGGCTACACCTTC.

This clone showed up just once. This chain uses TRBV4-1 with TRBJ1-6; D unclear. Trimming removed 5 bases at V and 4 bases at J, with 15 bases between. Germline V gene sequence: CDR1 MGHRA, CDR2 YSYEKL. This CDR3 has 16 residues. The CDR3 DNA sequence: TGCGCCAGCAGCTTTATTGGACTGACTTATAATTCACCCCTCCACTTT. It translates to CASSFIGLTYNSPLHF.

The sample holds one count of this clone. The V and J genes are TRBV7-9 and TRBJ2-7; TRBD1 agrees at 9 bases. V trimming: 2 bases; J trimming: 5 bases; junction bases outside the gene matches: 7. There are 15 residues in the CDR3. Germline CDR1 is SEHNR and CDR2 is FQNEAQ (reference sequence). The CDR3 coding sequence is TGTGCCAGCAGCTTACGGGAGGACAGGGGTCACGAGCAGTACTTC. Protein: CASSLREDRGHEQYF.

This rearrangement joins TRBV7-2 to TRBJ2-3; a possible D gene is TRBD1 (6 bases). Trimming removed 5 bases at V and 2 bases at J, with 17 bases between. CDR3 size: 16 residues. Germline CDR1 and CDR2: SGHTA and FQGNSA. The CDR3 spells CASSPGTSLLTDTQYF. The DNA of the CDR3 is TGTGCCAGCAGCCCCGGGACAAGCTTACTCACAGATACGCAGTATTTT.

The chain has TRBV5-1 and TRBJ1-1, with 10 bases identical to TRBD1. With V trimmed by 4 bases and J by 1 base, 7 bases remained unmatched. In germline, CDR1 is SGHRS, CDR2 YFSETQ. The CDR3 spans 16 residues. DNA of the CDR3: TGCGCCAGCAGCAGGATTAGGGACAGGGGGAACACTGAAGCTTTCTTT. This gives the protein CASSRIRDRGNTEAFF.

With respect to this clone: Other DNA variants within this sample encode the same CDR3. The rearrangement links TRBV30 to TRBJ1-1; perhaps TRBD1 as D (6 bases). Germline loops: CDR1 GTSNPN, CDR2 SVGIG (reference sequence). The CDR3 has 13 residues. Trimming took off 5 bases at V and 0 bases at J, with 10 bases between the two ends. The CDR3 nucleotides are TGTGCCTGGGGTACAGGGATGAACACTGAAGCTTTCTTT. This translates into CAWGTGMNTEAFF.

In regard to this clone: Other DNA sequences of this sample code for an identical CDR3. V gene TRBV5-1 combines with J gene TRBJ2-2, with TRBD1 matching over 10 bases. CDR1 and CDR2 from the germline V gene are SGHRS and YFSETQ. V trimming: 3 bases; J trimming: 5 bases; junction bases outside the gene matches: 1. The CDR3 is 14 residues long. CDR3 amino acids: CASSWTGGTGELFF. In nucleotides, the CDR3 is TGCGCCAGCAGCTGGACAGGGGGAACCGGGGAGCTGTTTTTT.

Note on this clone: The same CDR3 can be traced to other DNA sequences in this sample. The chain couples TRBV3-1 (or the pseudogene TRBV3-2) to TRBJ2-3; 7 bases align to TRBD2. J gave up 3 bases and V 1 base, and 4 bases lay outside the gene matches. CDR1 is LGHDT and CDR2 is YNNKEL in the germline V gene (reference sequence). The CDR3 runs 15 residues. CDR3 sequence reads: CASSQVAGSTDTQYF. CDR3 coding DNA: TGTGCCAGCAGCCAAGTAGCGGGCTCAACAGATACGCAGTATTTT.

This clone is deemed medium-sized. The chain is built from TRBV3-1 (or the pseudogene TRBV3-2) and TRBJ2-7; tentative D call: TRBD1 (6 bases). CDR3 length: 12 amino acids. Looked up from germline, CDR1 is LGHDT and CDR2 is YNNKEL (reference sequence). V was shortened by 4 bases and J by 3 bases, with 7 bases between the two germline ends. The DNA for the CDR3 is TGTGCCAGCAGCCCGACAGGCTACGAGCAGTACTTC. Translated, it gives CASSPTGYEQYF.

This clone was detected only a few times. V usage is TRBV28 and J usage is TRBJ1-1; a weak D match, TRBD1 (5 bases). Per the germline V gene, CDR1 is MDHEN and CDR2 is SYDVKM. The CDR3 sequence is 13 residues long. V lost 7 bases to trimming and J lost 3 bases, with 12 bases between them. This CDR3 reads CASTSGVDTEAFF. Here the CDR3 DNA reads TGTGCCAGCACCTCGGGGGTGGACACTGAAGCTTTCTTT.

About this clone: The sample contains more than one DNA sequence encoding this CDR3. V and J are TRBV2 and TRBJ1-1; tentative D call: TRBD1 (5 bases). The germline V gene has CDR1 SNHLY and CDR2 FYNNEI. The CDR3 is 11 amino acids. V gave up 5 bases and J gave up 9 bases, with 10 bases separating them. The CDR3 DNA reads TGTGCCAGCAGTTATGACAGCCAAGCTTTCTTT. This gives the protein CASSYDSQAFF.

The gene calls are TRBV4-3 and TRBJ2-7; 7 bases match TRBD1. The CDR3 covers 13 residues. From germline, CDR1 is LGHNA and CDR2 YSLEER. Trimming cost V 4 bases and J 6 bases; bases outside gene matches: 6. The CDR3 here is CASSPSTGSEQYF. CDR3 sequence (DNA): TGCGCCAGCAGCCCCTCGACAGGGTCCGAGCAGTACTTC.

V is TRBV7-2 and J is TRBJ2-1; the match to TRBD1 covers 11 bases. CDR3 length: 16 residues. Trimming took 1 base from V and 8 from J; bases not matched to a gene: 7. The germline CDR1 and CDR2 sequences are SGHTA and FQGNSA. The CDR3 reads CASSLDAGTGGYEQFF. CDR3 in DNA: TGTGCCAGCAGCTTAGATGCCGGGACAGGGGGGTATGAGCAGTTCTTC. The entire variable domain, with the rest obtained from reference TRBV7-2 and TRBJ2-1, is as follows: GAGVSQSPSNKVTEKGKDVELRCDPISGHTALYWYRQSLGQGLEFLIYFQGNSAPDKSGLPSDRFSAERTGGSVSTLTIQRTQQEDSAVYLCASSLDAGTGGYEQFFGPGTRLTVL.

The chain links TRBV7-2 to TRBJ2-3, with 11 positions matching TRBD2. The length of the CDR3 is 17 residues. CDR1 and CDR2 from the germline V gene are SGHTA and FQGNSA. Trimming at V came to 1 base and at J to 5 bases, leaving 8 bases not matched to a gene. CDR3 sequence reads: CASSLVGLAGGIDTQYF. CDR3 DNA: TGTGCCAGCAGCTTAGTAGGGCTAGCGGGGGGAATAGATACGCAGTATTTT.

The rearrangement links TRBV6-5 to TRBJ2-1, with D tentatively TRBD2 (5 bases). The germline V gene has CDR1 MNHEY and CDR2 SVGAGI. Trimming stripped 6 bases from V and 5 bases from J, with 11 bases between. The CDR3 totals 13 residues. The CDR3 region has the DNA TGTGCCAGCAGGTTGGCCGGGAACAATGAGCAGTTCTTC. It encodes CASRLAGNNEQFF.

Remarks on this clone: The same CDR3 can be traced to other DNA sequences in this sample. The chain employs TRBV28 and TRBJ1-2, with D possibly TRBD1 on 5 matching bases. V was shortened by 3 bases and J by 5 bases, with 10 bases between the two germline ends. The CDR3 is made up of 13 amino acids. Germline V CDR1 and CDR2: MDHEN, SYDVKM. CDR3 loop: CASSLRQGYGYTF. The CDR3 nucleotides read TGTGCCAGCAGTTTGCGCCAGGGTTATGGCTACACCTTC.